A few counts support the clone carrying this T cell receptor (beta chain). From the RT-PCR reads, TCRdb called clonotypes with MiXCR, one entry per CDR3 protein. The data hold around 580,000 distinct CDR3 sequences, with 12% to 15% observed a single time. This entry is derived from a study of response to subunit inactivated influenza vaccine. Material: PBMCs from blood, obtained 11 to 12 days after vaccination. The sequence derives from a man in his fifties or sixties who received an inactivated influenza vaccine.

The CDR3, as DNA: TGTGCCAGCAGTTTATTAGGGCTAGCGGGAGGCGCCGGGGAGCTGTTTTTT. As protein: CASSLLGLAGGAGELFF. The V and J genes are TRBV27 and TRBJ2-2; TRBD2 agrees at 11 bases. J lost 6 bases, V lost 1 base, and 7 bases had no gene match. The germline V gene has CDR1 MNHEY and CDR2 SMNVEV (reference sequence). This CDR3 is 17 amino acids long.